This T cell receptor beta chain was recovered during a study of CD8 T cells in ankylosing spondylitis. Making use of molecular barcodes, quantitative 5'-RACE generated TCR beta libraries. TCRdb reprocessed the 5' RACE reads via MiXCR and lists one record per CDR3 protein. The table has roughly 450,000 distinct CDR3 sequences, about 24% seen once. In its sample, this clonotype was seen a few times. Its antigen is undetermined. Findings and limits, study-wide: From matched ankylosing spondylitis synovial fluid, disease-linked clones were reportedly recovered at significantly enriched levels. Clones linked with disease were CD8+ and fairly uncommon in the peripheral blood. It appeared that ankylosing spondylitis blood was characterized by a TCR beta motif of several highly homologous variants. Previous work reported some of these motif variants in the synovial fluid and blood of reactive arthritis.

Germline V CDR1 and CDR2: GTSNPN, SVGIG (reference sequence). Trimming took 0 bases from V and 4 from J; bases not matched to a gene: 2. The CDR3 is made up of 13 amino acids. This chain connects TRBV30 to TRBJ1-1; 7 nucleotides agree with TRBD1. This sequence originates from a male donor with ankylosing spondylitis. Sequences were obtained from blood, either unsorted or a sorted T cell fraction (not recorded which). The DNA for the CDR3 is TGTGCCTGGAGTGTACAGGGGTCCACTGAAGCTTTCTTT. This encodes CAWSVQGSTEAFF. Filled out from reference TRBV30 and TRBJ1-1, the complete variable domain reads SQTIHQWPATLVQPVGSPLSLECTVEGTSNPNLYWYRQAAGRGLQLLFYSVGIGQISSEVPQNLSASRPQDRQFILSSKKLLLSDSGFYLCAWSVQGSTEAFFGQGTRLTVV.